The 7 T cell receptor beta chains presented below share a single source sample, sequenced in a study of blood T cell repertoires in COVID-19. Method: immunoSEQ multiplex PCR; TCRdb's copy keeps in-frame clones and lacks some. The table includes approximately 400,000 clones, about 90% detected once. Sequenced sample: PBMCs or T cells enriched from blood (not recorded which). The receptors derive from a man aged 30-40 years who had recovered from COVID-19.

The V call is TRBV25-1, the J call TRBJ2-6, with 10 bases identical to TRBD1. The CDR3 loop spans 16 amino acids. Germline trimming cut 6 bases from V and 3 bases from J; bases unmatched to any gene: 5. Germline values: CDR1 MGHDK, CDR2 SYGVNS. CDR3 residues: CASRPGQGFGANVLTF. CDR3 sequence (DNA): TGTGCCAGCAGACCGGGACAGGGGTTTGGGGCCAACGTCCTGACTTTC.

The V call is TRBV5-1, the J call TRBJ1-3, with D hard to call. The germline V gene has CDR1 SGHRS and CDR2 YFSETQ. V lost 0 bases and J lost 4, with 8 bases in between. The CDR3 loop spans 14 amino acids. CDR3 sequence: CASSLGPSGNTIYF. The CDR3 DNA is TGCGCCAGCAGCTTGGGTCCCTCGGGAAACACCATATATTTT.

This clone was seen a single time. The V and J genes are TRBV6-5 and TRBJ2-2, with D possibly being TRBD2 (7 bases). Germline lookup yields CDR1 MNHEY and CDR2 SVGAGI. The CDR3 is made up of 14 amino acids. The V end lost 2 bases, the J end lost 5 bases, and 9 bases lay between the germline ends. The CDR3 loop reads CASSYGGATGELFF. CDR3 DNA sequence: TGTGCCAGCAGTTACGGGGGGGCAACCGGGGAGCTGTTTTTT.

V is TRBV29-1 and J is TRBJ1-1, with D possibly being TRBD1 (5 bases). This CDR3 has 12 residues. CDR1 and CDR2 (germline): SQVTM, ANQGSEA. CDR3 nucleotide sequence: TGCAGTGCCCTGGGGGGGAACACTGAAGCTTTCTTT. Its translation: CSALGGNTEAFF.

This clone showed up just once. This sequence joins TRBV27 and TRBJ2-5; possible D gene TRBD2, 7 bases. V lost 5 bases and J 5 bases, leaving 12 bases between the germline ends. Germline V gene sequence: CDR1 MNHEY, CDR2 SMNVEV (reference sequence). This CDR3 is built from 13 residues. CDR3 DNA sequence: TGTGCCAGCAGTGTACAGGGAGGGGAGACCCAGTACTTC. Amino acid sequence: CASSVQGGETQYF.

A single count supports this clone. V is TRBV6-5 and J is TRBJ1-2; no firm D call. The V gene lost 8 bases and the J gene lost 3 bases, with 10 bases spanning the gap. The CDR3 sequence is 12 residues long. From germline, CDR1 is MNHEY and CDR2 SVGAGI. CDR3 nucleotides: TGTGCCAGCTGGAGGGTCGACTATGGCTACACCTTC. Encoded protein: CASWRVDYGYTF.

The rearrangement uses TRBV18 and TRBJ1-5; TRBD1 might be the D (5 bases). The V end lost 5 bases, the J end lost 2 bases, and 10 bases lay between the germline ends. Germline V gene data show CDR1 as KGHSH and CDR2 as LQKENI. This CDR3 has 14 residues. This CDR3 is CASSTTGGNQPQHF. CDR3 in DNA: TGTGCCAGCTCAACAACAGGTGGCAATCAGCCCCAGCATTTT.